This TCR beta chain is drawn from a study of PD-1 blockade in classical Hodgkin lymphoma. Overall study findings and caveats: Newly diagnosed patients were reported to exhibit reduced baseline TCR diversity relative to healthy donors. The causes of the repertoire differences, possibly disease activity or prior therapy, remain undefined. Complete responders' diversity at baseline resembled that of newly diagnosed patients. A significant rise in TCR diversity was seen by C4D1 for CD4+ cells but not for CD8+ cells.

The data were produced by immunoSEQ multiplex PCR, yet TCRdb's version contains in-frame clones alone and is incomplete. Among roughly 24,000 clones listed, roughly 80% were seen once. Sample time point: cycle 4 day 1 (C4D1), after more than five weeks of nivolumab. No patient escaped relapse after autologous stem cell transplantation, and brentuximab vedotin exposure varied. Details on this clone: Antigen: not known.

This receptor was taken from a human donor with classical Hodgkin lymphoma. The sequencing used peripheral blood mononuclear cells (PBMCs), collected before the fourth cycle of nivolumab.

CDR3 sequence reads: CASSEGTNRETQYF. In nucleotides, the CDR3 is TGCGCCAGCAGTGAAGGGACTAATCGAGAGACCCAGTACTTC. The chain carries TRBV5-1 and TRBJ2-5; TRBD2 agrees at 7 bases. The J segment lost 4 bases and the V segment lost 5 bases, leaving 8 bases of the junction unmatched. The CDR3 has 14 residues. In germline, CDR1 is SGHRS, CDR2 YFSETQ.